Following are 20 T cell receptor beta chains from one sample sequenced in a study of T-cell memory formation after mild COVID-19. TCRdb processed the 5' RACE reads anew with MiXCR; each CDR3 protein has one entry. In the table there are 400,000 to 550,000 distinct CDR3 sequences, around 27% of which are singletons. Sequenced: PBMCs or a T cell subset sorted from them (not recorded which). These TCRs come from an adult woman who had mild COVID-19 (a few samples of this study predate the infection). Cell type and time point are not known.

This clonotype was recorded a few times. The chain employs TRBV5-5 and TRBJ2-1, with 8 positions matching TRBD1. The V segment lost 0 bases and the J segment 4 bases; nucleotides outside the gene matches: 3. The CDR3 contains 15 residues. Per germline, CDR1 SGHKS and CDR2 YYEKEE (reference sequence). CDR3 amino acids: CASSLEGQEYNEQFF. The CDR3 region has the DNA TGTGCCAGCAGCTTGGAGGGACAGGAATACAATGAGCAGTTCTTC.

The V call is TRBV20-1, the J call TRBJ2-7; a weak D match, TRBD1 (6 bases). Germline values: CDR1 DFQATT, CDR2 SNEGSKA (reference sequence). Trimming stripped 3 bases from V and 1 base from J, with 10 bases between. The CDR3 length is 13 residues. The CDR3 DNA reads as TGCAGTGCTAGGGACAGTCGGTCCTACGAGCAGTACTTC. This translates into CSARDSRSYEQYF.

This chain connects TRBV6-2 or TRBV6-3 to TRBJ2-7; 7 positions match TRBD2. Germline V gene sequence: CDR1 MNHEY, CDR2 SVGEGT. The CDR3 totals 16 residues. V shed 2 bases, J shed 3 bases, and the junction held 10 bases outside the gene matches. CDR3 nucleotide sequence: TGTGCCAGCAGTTACCCGTCTGATAGCGGGCACTACGAGCAGTACTTC. This sequence encodes CASSYPSDSGHYEQYF.

The chain combines TRBV24-1 with TRBJ2-7; the D gene is possibly TRBD2 (6 bases). This CDR3 has 13 residues. CDR1 and CDR2 (germline): KGHDR, SFDVKD. The V end lost 2 bases, the J end lost 5 bases, and 9 bases lay between the germline ends. CDR3 sequence: CATSDWRVHEQYF. CDR3 in DNA: TGTGCCACCAGTGATTGGAGGGTCCACGAGCAGTACTTC.

In this sample, this clonotype turned up a few times. The chain combines TRBV5-1 with TRBJ2-2; either TRBD1 or TRBD2 may fit D (5 bases each). CDR3 length equals 15 residues. Germline loops: CDR1 SGHRS, CDR2 YFSETQ. The V gene lost 5 bases and the J gene lost 1 base, with 12 bases spanning the gap. The DNA for the CDR3 is TGCGCCAGCAGTTTTAGGGGAGAGAACACCGGGGAGCTGTTTTTT. Amino acid sequence: CASSFRGENTGELFF.

The rearrangement uses TRBV7-2 and TRBJ2-3; D possibly corresponds to TRBD2 (6 bases). The CDR3 has 16 residues. Looked up from germline, CDR1 is SGHTA and CDR2 is FQGNSA. The germline V and J ends were trimmed by 2 bases and 5 bases, with 17 bases remaining between them. CDR3 sequence (DNA): TGTGCCAGCAGCTTACGGGGGACGGGGTTAGGAGATACGCAGTATTTT. It yields the protein CASSLRGTGLGDTQYF.

J is TRBJ2-1 and V is TRBV5-1, with 7 bases that match TRBD1. J gave up 9 bases and V 2 bases, and 11 bases lay outside the gene matches. The CDR3 extends over 15 amino acids. CDR1 and CDR2 from the germline V gene are SGHRS and YFSETQ. The CDR3 is CASSFRTGSLSEQFF. CDR3 nucleotide sequence: TGCGCCAGCAGCTTCAGGACAGGATCGCTAAGTGAGCAGTTCTTC.

There are a few counts of this clonotype. The rearrangement joins TRBV12-3 or TRBV12-4 to TRBJ2-6, with D possibly TRBD1 on 6 matching bases. V was pared by 5 bases and J by 4 bases, with 12 bases between. CDR3 length equals 15 residues. The CDR3 region is CASSQTGIGANVLTF. The DNA for the CDR3 is TGTGCCAGCAGTCAAACAGGGATAGGGGCCAACGTCCTGACTTTC.

The chain joins TRBV4-2 to TRBJ2-7; D could derive from TRBD1 or TRBD2 (5 bases each). This CDR3 has 14 amino acids. V shed 2 bases and J shed 0 bases, with 8 bases lying between them. CDR1 and CDR2 from the germline V gene are LGHNA and YNFKEQ. DNA of the CDR3: TGTGCCAGCAGCCAAAGGGACGGCTCCTACGAGCAGTACTTC. It yields the protein CASSQRDGSYEQYF.

In regard to this clonotype: The junction does not match germline at one end; this may be a read error. V and J are TRBV12-5 and TRBJ1-1; D uncertain. This CDR3 is built from 13 residues. Looked up from germline, CDR1 is LGHNT and CDR2 is FRNRAP. The CDR3 DNA follows: TGTGCTAGTGGTTTGGCCCTGAACATTGAAGCTTTCTTT. It yields the protein CASGLALNIEAFF.

The chain carries TRBV20-1 and TRBJ2-7; D is uncertain. The CDR3 has 12 amino acids. In germline, CDR1 is DFQATT, CDR2 SNEGSKA (reference sequence). Trimming pared 5 bases from V and 4 bases from J, leaving 12 bases between. The DNA of the CDR3 is TGCAGTGCTCCAGTCCTGGGTTACGAGCAGTACTTC. This translates into CSAPVLGYEQYF.

The chain uses TRBV29-1 and TRBJ1-5; D unclear. The CDR3 loop spans 14 amino acids. Germline V gene lookup returns CDR1 SQVTM and CDR2 ANQGSEA. V lost 3 bases, J lost 6 bases, and 15 bases lay in between. The CDR3 reads CSVEVGTGGQPQHF. The CDR3 DNA follows: TGCAGCGTTGAGGTCGGCACCGGAGGTCAGCCCCAGCATTTT.

This clonotype was seen only a few times. The chain recombines TRBV20-1 with TRBJ2-7, with 7 positions matching TRBD2. This CDR3 comprises 13 residues. Germline V gene data show CDR1 as DFQATT and CDR2 as SNEGSKA (reference sequence). Trimming took 3 bases from V and 3 from J; bases not matched to a gene: 5. DNA of the CDR3: TGCAGTGCTAGGACTAGCAGGAACTACGAGCAGTACTTC. Protein: CSARTSRNYEQYF.

This clonotype was seen ten or more times. CDR3 in amino acids: CSADVGKGRTEAFF. The CDR3, as DNA: TGCAGTGCAGACGTGGGGAAGGGACGGACTGAAGCTTTCTTT. The chain is built from TRBV20-1 and TRBJ1-1, with D possibly being TRBD1 (5 bases). Looked up from germline, CDR1 is DFQATT and CDR2 is SNEGSKA (reference sequence). The CDR3 consists of 14 residues. V was clipped by 6 bases and J by 5 bases, with 19 bases between them.

The CDR3 region is CASTMTSPVDTQYF. The CDR3, as DNA: TGTGCCAGCACCATGACTAGCCCTGTTGATACGCAGTATTTT. The chain combines TRBV12-3 or TRBV12-4 with TRBJ2-3; 7 bases match TRBD2. Trimming cost V 7 bases and J 6 bases; bases outside gene matches: 10. The CDR3 runs to 14 residues.

In its sample, this clonotype was seen a few times. The rearrangement links TRBV5-1 to TRBJ1-2, with TRBD1 matching 8 bases. The CDR3 totals 12 residues. The trim removed 4 bases at V and 8 bases at J, leaving 4 bases unmatched. In germline, CDR1 is SGHRS, CDR2 YFSETQ. CDR3 in amino acids: CASSPGQAGYTF. CDR3 bases: TGCGCCAGCAGCCCGGGACAGGCAGGCTACACCTTC.

The V and J genes are TRBV5-1 and TRBJ1-2; D is ambiguous. Trimming shortened V by 0 bases and J by 4 bases, and 7 bases separated the two germline ends. The germline V gene has CDR1 SGHRS and CDR2 YFSETQ. The CDR3 extends over 13 amino acids. In nucleotides, the CDR3 is TGCGCCAGCAGCTTGGGGGGTATCTATGGCTACACCTTC. This codes for CASSLGGIYGYTF.

The V call is TRBV11-3, the J call TRBJ2-1; 15 positions agree with TRBD2. The germline CDR1 and CDR2 sequences are SGHNT and YENEEA. The CDR3 spans 15 residues. Trimming cost V 4 bases and J 9 bases; bases outside gene matches: 4. The CDR3 region is CASSSGLAGGSEQFF. The CDR3 nucleotides read TGTGCCAGCAGCTCCGGACTAGCGGGAGGGAGTGAGCAGTTCTTC.

The chain is built from TRBV6-2 or TRBV6-3 and TRBJ2-3, with no clear D. The CDR3 covers 13 residues. Germline CDR1 MNHEY, CDR2 SVGEGT. With 10 bases removed from V and 1 base from J, the gap between germline ends came to 12 bases. CDR3 residues: CATLPTGTDTQYF. CDR3 in DNA: TGTGCCACCCTACCCACAGGCACAGATACGCAGTATTTT.

The V gene is TRBV7-2, the J gene TRBJ1-5; D possibly corresponds to TRBD1 (6 bases). This CDR3 has 18 amino acids. The V and J ends lost 1 base and 3 bases respectively, with 19 bases between them. The V gene's germline CDR1 is SGHTA and CDR2 FQGNSA. As DNA, the CDR3 is TGTGCCAGCAGCTTAGGATGGGGGAAAGGGGGTCCCAATCAGCCCCAGCATTTT. Encoded protein: CASSLGWGKGGPNQPQHF. The full variable domain, in which reference TRBV7-2 and TRBJ1-5 provide the parts outside the CDR3, is GAGVSQSPSNKVTEKGKDVELRCDPISGHTALYWYRQSLGQGLEFLIYFQGNSAPDKSGLPSDRFSAERTGGSVSTLTIQRTQQEDSAVYLCASSLGWGKGGPNQPQHFGDGTRLSIL.